This paragraph covers one T cell receptor beta chain sequence. This record belongs to a study of blood T cell repertoires in COVID-19. Study overall: Acute and convalescent COVID-19 specimens originated in the United States, Italy and Spain. Sources were T cells, B-cell-depleted T cells, or PBMCs; the material itself was cDNA or gDNA.

In germline, CDR1 is MDHEN, CDR2 SYDVKM. This CDR3 has 15 amino acids. V gave up 3 bases and J gave up 4 bases, with 13 bases separating them. Per the original methods: How many nucleated cells were present was estimated from reference gene primer amplification. Measured with immunoSEQ multiplex PCR; TCRdb has only the in-frame clones, and not every one. D and trimming were read from the DNA, whereas the V and J calls and clone size are those reported in that table. Found here are approximately 90,000 clones, about 74% of them singletons; the top ten hold roughly 45%. The gene calls are TRBV28 and TRBJ1-3; a possible D gene is TRBD1 (5 bases). This TCR was sampled from a human donor in a cohort sampled during active COVID-19. Sample: peripheral blood. The CDR3 nucleotides are TGTGCCAGCAGTTTGGGGGGGAACGAGGGAAACACCATATATTTT. This sequence encodes CASSLGGNEGNTIYF.